The next 25 T cell receptor beta chains were all read from a single sample in a study of T cells in Graves' hyperthyroidism and ophthalmopathy. Researchers took RNA transcripts and amplified the TCR beta CDR3 regions from them. The HTBI primer set served for first-round RT-PCR of the TCR CDR3. TCRdb recomputed calls from the multiplex PCR reads with MiXCR, one row per CDR3 protein. The table shows 300,000 to 450,000 distinct CDR3 sequences, with approximately 15% occurring only once. The sample taken for sequencing was blood. These receptors all come from a woman aged 60-75 years with Graves' hyperthyroidism.

For this clonotype: A much larger clone is a single base away; this may be a read error. CDR3 DNA sequence: TGCGCCAGCAGCTATTCAGGGGAAACCGGGCAGTACTTC. Translating it yields CASSYSGETGQYF. V is TRBV5-1 and J is TRBJ2-7, with D possibly being TRBD1 (6 bases). The CDR3 spans 13 residues. Trimming removed 3 bases from V and 9 bases from J, with 16 bases in between. CDR1 and CDR2 (germline): SGHRS, YFSETQ.

This clonotype showed up many times. The gene calls are TRBV2 and TRBJ2-5; the match to TRBD2 covers 12 bases. Germline lookup yields CDR1 SNHLY and CDR2 FYNNEI. The trim removed 7 bases at V and 4 bases at J, leaving 4 bases unmatched. CDR3 length: 14 amino acids. CDR3 sequence reads: CASKTSGSGETQYF. The CDR3, as DNA: TGTGCCAGCAAGACTAGCGGGAGCGGAGAGACCCAGTACTTC.

This clonotype was found many times. The chain joins TRBV20-1 to TRBJ2-2; no clear D. The CDR3 is made up of 12 amino acids. V dropped 6 bases and J dropped 5 bases, with 10 bases sitting between them. CDR1 and CDR2 from the germline V gene are DFQATT and SNEGSKA (reference sequence). The CDR3 protein is CSALGPTGELFF. In DNA form, the CDR3 reads TGCAGTGCCCTAGGCCCGACCGGGGAGCTGTTTTTT.

Concerning this clonotype itself: Just one base apart from a much larger clone, this may be a read error. This chain joins TRBV12-5 and TRBJ2-7; D is possibly TRBD2 (5 bases). The J call may not be correct, given that the DNA end is closer to TRBJ2-1. From germline, CDR1 is LGHNT and CDR2 FRNRAP. This CDR3 comprises 11 residues. As DNA, the CDR3 is TGTGCTAGTGGCCCGGGATACGAGCAGTTCTTC. The encoded protein is CASGPGYEQFF.

CDR3 sequence reads: CATSTGGLNTEAFF. The CDR3 bases are TGTGCCACTAGCACAGGGGGCCTGAACACTGAAGCTTTCTTT. The chain employs TRBV24-1 and TRBJ1-1; TRBD1 matches at 9 bases. V was clipped by 10 bases and J by 0 bases; unmatched bases: 5. Germline V lookup: CDR1 KGHDR, CDR2 SFDVKD. CDR3 length equals 14 residues.

This clonotype was seen many times. The gene calls are TRBV20-1 and TRBJ2-5; 7 nucleotides align to TRBD2. The CDR3 consists of 16 residues. V was pared by 0 bases and J by 5 bases, with 12 bases of the junction left unmatched. The germline V gene encodes CDR1 DFQATT and CDR2 SNEGSKA (reference sequence). CDR3 bases: TGCAGTGCTAGAGATCATCTGGCGGGAGTCGTGGAGACCCAGTACTTC. Translating it yields CSARDHLAGVVETQYF.

V is TRBV5-4 and J is TRBJ2-3; the D is unclear. The germline V and J ends were trimmed by 2 bases and 6 bases, with 7 bases remaining between them. This CDR3 is built from 12 residues. CDR1 and CDR2 (germline): SGHNT, YYREEE (reference sequence). DNA of the CDR3: TGTGCCAGCAGCTTAAATGCGGATACGCAGTATTTT. Amino acids: CASSLNADTQYF.

This clonotype has at least ten counts. The chain joins TRBV20-1 to TRBJ2-1; 9 bases line up with TRBD2. Trimming took 3 bases from V and 8 from J; bases not matched to a gene: 11. The CDR3 consists of 15 residues. Germline V gene lookup returns CDR1 DFQATT and CDR2 SNEGSKA (reference sequence). CDR3 DNA: TGCAGTGCTAGCCGGGCGGGACTAGCAGTCTATGAGCAGTTCTTC. Protein: CSASRAGLAVYEQFF.

This clonotype has ten or more counts. The chain uses TRBV2 and TRBJ2-7; the match to TRBD2 covers 13 bases. The CDR3 length is 15 residues. J gave up 6 bases and V 4 bases, and 6 bases lay outside the gene matches. In germline, CDR1 is SNHLY, CDR2 FYNNEI. CDR3 coding DNA: TGTGCCAGCAGTGGCAGGACTAGCGGGAGAGGCGAGCAGTACTTC. Protein product: CASSGRTSGRGEQYF.

This clonotype was observed many times. The chain recombines TRBV28 with TRBJ2-1; 12 positions agree with TRBD2. The CDR3 totals 17 residues. Per germline, CDR1 MDHEN and CDR2 SYDVKM. V gave up 3 bases and J gave up 8 bases; unmatched junction bases: 11. CDR3 coding DNA: TGTGCCAGCAGTTTGAACCTCGGACTAGCGGGACTGGATGAGCAGTTCTTC. Amino acid sequence: CASSLNLGLAGLDEQFF.

In its sample, this clonotype was seen many times. The chain links TRBV3-1 to TRBJ2-7; no clear D gene. There are 12 residues in the CDR3. Trimming removed 4 bases at V and 5 bases at J, with 9 bases between. Germline loops: CDR1 LGHDT, CDR2 YNNKEL (reference sequence). The CDR3 reads CASSPVTNEQYF. CDR3 sequence (DNA): TGTGCCAGCAGCCCCGTGACAAACGAGCAGTACTTC.

In the case of this clonotype: The junction and the germline gene differ at one end; a read error may be behind it. The gene calls are TRBV6-1 and TRBJ2-5; 8 bases are shared with TRBD1. Germline CDR1 reads MNHNS; CDR2 reads SASEGT. This CDR3 has 12 amino acids. The CDR3 nucleotides are TGTGCCGGCAGTCGTGGACAGGGCACCCAGTACTTC. It codes for CAGSRGQGTQYF.

This clonotype has only one observation. A single base separates this from a much larger clone, so it may be a read error. The chain uses TRBV11-2 and TRBJ2-5; D unclear. The length of the CDR3 is 14 residues. Germline V CDR1 and CDR2: SGHAT, FQNNGV. V was cut by 4 bases and J by 1 base, with 10 bases left in between. This chain's CDR3 is CASSCREIQETQYF. The CDR3 DNA is TGTGCCAGCAGCTGCAGAGAAATCCAAGAGACCCAGTACTTC. The full variable domain, rest sourced from reference TRBV11-2 and TRBJ2-5, is EAGVAQSPRYKIIEKRQSVAFWCNPISGHATLYWYQQILGQGPKLLIQFQNNGVVDDSQLPKDRFSAERLKGVDSTLKIQPAKLEDSAVYLCASSCREIQETQYFGPGTRLLVL.

The chain couples TRBV11-2 to TRBJ2-4; the match to TRBD1 covers 7 bases. Germline CDR1 and CDR2: SGHAT and FQNNGV. The CDR3 contains 16 residues. The J segment lost 0 bases and the V segment lost 5 bases, leaving 7 bases of the junction unmatched. The CDR3 loop reads CASSDRTGLAKNIQYF. The CDR3 DNA reads as TGTGCCAGCAGCGACCGGACAGGACTAGCCAAAAACATTCAGTACTTC.

This clonotype was seen ten or more times. The chain carries TRBV5-1 and TRBJ2-1, with 9 bases aligning to TRBD2. From germline, CDR1 is SGHRS and CDR2 YFSETQ. CDR3 length: 15 amino acids. The junction had 5 bases not matched to a gene; V was cut back by 4 bases and J by 3 bases. The CDR3 DNA sequence: TGCGCCAGCAGCACCCCTAGCGGGGTCTACAATGAGCAGTTCTTC. It yields the protein CASSTPSGVYNEQFF. Together with reference TRBV5-1 and TRBJ2-1, the CDR3 gives the full variable domain: KAGVTQTPRYLIKTRGQQVTLSCSPISGHRSVSWYQQTPGQGLQFLFEYFSETQRNKGNFPGRFSGRQFSNSRSEMNVSTLELGDSALYLCASSTPSGVYNEQFFGPGTRLTVL.

There are many counts of this clonotype. This rearrangement joins TRBV7-9 to TRBJ1-1; 12 bases match TRBD1. The CDR3 extends over 17 amino acids. With V trimmed by 6 bases and J by 2 bases, 10 bases remained unmatched. Looked up from germline, CDR1 is SEHNR and CDR2 is FQNEAQ (reference sequence). The CDR3 sequence is CASRTSGTGGANTEAFF. The CDR3 DNA reads TGTGCCAGCAGGACATCCGGGACAGGGGGCGCAAACACTGAAGCTTTCTTT.

This clonotype has just a few counts. The chain uses TRBV6-6 and TRBJ2-3, with a weak D call TRBD1 (5 bases). In germline, CDR1 is MNHNY, CDR2 SVGAGI (reference sequence). This CDR3 has 15 residues. The V gene lost 0 bases and the J gene lost 0 bases, with 7 bases spanning the gap. The CDR3 reads CASSYSQGSTDTQYF. The CDR3 nucleotides are TGTGCCAGCAGTTACTCTCAGGGAAGCACAGATACGCAGTATTTT.

Ten or more counts support this clonotype. The chain combines TRBV13 with TRBJ2-2; D is uncertain. V dropped 3 bases and J dropped 2 bases, with 4 bases sitting between them. The CDR3 runs 13 residues. CDR1 PRHDT and CDR2 FYEKMQ come from the germline V gene (reference sequence). The CDR3 protein is CASSFRNTGELFF. The CDR3 DNA reads as TGTGCCAGCAGCTTTCGCAACACCGGGGAGCTGTTTTTT.

This clonotype was observed at least ten times. The genes are TRBV19 and TRBJ1-2; no reliable D call. CDR1 and CDR2 (germline): LNHDA, SQIVND (reference sequence). V was clipped by 5 bases and J by 0 bases, with 25 bases between them. This CDR3 contains 19 residues. The CDR3 nucleotides are TGTGCCAGTAGTCCCGCCCCCGCACAGCCAAGAGAACCTAACTATGGCTACACCTTC. Amino acids: CASSPAPAQPREPNYGYTF.

This clonotype was found a few times. As DNA, the CDR3 is TGTGCCAGCAGCTTGGGGCAGGAAAGGGCTGGGGCCAACGTCCTGACTTTC. Amino acids: CASSLGQERAGANVLTF. The chain links TRBV5-8 to TRBJ2-6; D remains unclear. Germline CDR1 reads SGHTS; CDR2 reads YDEGEE. V shed 0 bases and J shed 2 bases, with 12 bases lying between them. The CDR3 spans 17 residues.

This clonotype was observed many times. The V and J genes are TRBV7-9 and TRBJ2-3, with D possibly being TRBD2 (5 bases). V lost 8 bases and J lost 7, with 16 bases in between. This CDR3 is built from 13 residues. Looked up from germline, CDR1 is SEHNR and CDR2 is FQNEAQ (reference sequence). CDR3 nucleotides: TGTGCCAGCGCCCTAGGGAGTAGATATACGCAGTATTTT. Translation: CASALGSRYTQYF.

This clonotype was counted only a few times. V is TRBV12-3 or TRBV12-4 and J is TRBJ2-1; no definite D call. The length of the CDR3 is 12 residues. V lost 7 bases and J lost 5, with 9 bases in between. The CDR3 reads CASTPTDNEQFF. CDR3 DNA: TGTGCCAGCACCCCGACCGACAATGAGCAGTTCTTC.

The chain recombines TRBV20-1 with TRBJ2-4; 11 nucleotides agree with TRBD2. In germline, CDR1 is DFQATT, CDR2 SNEGSKA (reference sequence). V was pared by 1 base and J by 3 bases, with 11 bases of the junction left unmatched. There are 18 residues in the CDR3. CDR3 in DNA: TGCAGTGCTAGAGGGCTAGCGGGAGGATTCGGGGTCAAAAACATTCAGTACTTC. It encodes CSARGLAGGFGVKNIQYF.

A remark on this clonotype: A much larger clone sits a single nucleotide away, making a read error possible. V and J are TRBV7-9 and TRBJ2-7; 8 positions match TRBD2. The CDR3 length is 15 residues. Per the germline V gene, CDR1 is SEHNR and CDR2 is FQNEAQ (reference sequence). CDR3 in amino acids: CASSLCPGGTYEQYF. Here the CDR3 DNA reads TGCGCCAGCAGCTTGTGCCCGGGAGGGACCTACGAGCAGTACTTC.

The chain uses TRBV9 and TRBJ2-5, with TRBD2 matching 8 bases. Trimming took 0 bases from V and 5 from J; bases not matched to a gene: 6. The germline gives CDR1 SGDLS, CDR2 YYNGEE. The length of the CDR3 is 15 residues. This CDR3 is CASSVGVGRGETQYF. CDR3 in DNA: TGTGCCAGCAGCGTAGGCGTCGGGAGGGGGGAGACCCAGTACTTC.